Shown below are 14 T cell receptor beta chains from a single sample sequenced in a study of blood T cell repertoires in COVID-19 (dated by TCRdb to about 2020). The protocol used for the library was the immunoSEQ multiplex PCR assay. The clones in this table, taken by TCRdb from immuneACCESS, are in-frame only. Not every clone is retained; where verified, under half of the shortfall comes from an unresolved V gene, and the cause of the rest is unknown. This sample lists about 69,000 clones; about 85% were detected once. Of the sample, around 2.9% is held by the ten largest clones. Material: peripheral blood. Source of these receptors: an elderly man with acute or convalescent COVID-19.

The chain recombines TRBV4-3 with TRBJ1-3; 8 nucleotides line up with TRBD1. CDR1 and CDR2 from the germline V gene are LGHNA and YSLEER. The V segment lost 1 base and the J segment 1 base; nucleotides outside the gene matches: 3. The CDR3 is 16 residues long. CDR3 residues: CASSQVDRGSGNTIYF. The CDR3 DNA follows: TGCGCCAGCAGCCAAGTCGACAGGGGATCTGGAAACACCATATATTTT.

This clone was detected once. The chain uses TRBV29-1 and TRBJ2-1, with 9 bases fitting TRBD2. V lost 6 bases and J lost 6; bases outside the gene matches: 12. Germline loops: CDR1 SQVTM, CDR2 ANQGSEA. The CDR3 consists of 15 residues. The CDR3 protein is CSVRLAGIALNEQFF. The CDR3 coding sequence is TGCAGCGTAAGGCTAGCGGGGATCGCCCTCAATGAGCAGTTCTTC.

The chain combines TRBV18 with TRBJ1-1; 10 bases are a match to TRBD1. The CDR3 is made up of 14 amino acids. The germline CDR1 and CDR2 sequences are KGHSH and LQKENI. With 3 bases clipped from V and 6 bases from J, the junction kept 4 bases outside the gene matches. The CDR3: CASSPYGQGAEAFF. CDR3 nucleotides: TGTGCCAGCTCACCTTATGGACAGGGGGCTGAAGCTTTCTTT.

In this sample, this clone turned up once. The V and J genes are TRBV12-3 or TRBV12-4 and TRBJ1-2, with D possibly TRBD1 on 6 matching bases. V lost 5 bases to trimming and J lost 9 bases, with 13 bases between them. CDR3 length: 12 residues. The CDR3 nucleotides are TGTGCCAGCAGTCCCCTGGACAGCAGCTACACCTTC. Translated, it gives CASSPLDSSYTF.

CDR3 in DNA: TGTGCCAGCAGCTTGGTCAGGGATTCCGCTGAAGCTTTCTTT. This sequence encodes CASSLVRDSAEAFF. V usage is TRBV5-6 and J usage is TRBJ1-1, with TRBD1 as a possible D gene (5 bases). This CDR3 contains 14 residues. V was shortened by 0 bases and J by 6 bases, with 12 bases between the two germline ends. Germline V gives CDR1 SGHDT, CDR2 YYEEEE.

This clone was counted once. The gene calls are TRBV6-2 or TRBV6-3 and TRBJ1-1; D unclear. Trimming stripped 2 bases from V and 0 bases from J, with 22 bases between. Germline loops: CDR1 MNHEY, CDR2 SVGEGT. CDR3 size: 19 residues. This chain's CDR3 is CASSYDGGSTIMVNTEAFF. Written as DNA, the CDR3 is TGTGCCAGCAGTTACGACGGAGGGAGCACCATCATGGTGAACACTGAAGCTTTCTTT.

The rearrangement joins TRBV24-1 to TRBJ1-5, with D possibly matching TRBD1 (5 bases). The V gene lost 12 bases and the J gene lost 5 bases, with 19 bases spanning the gap. CDR1 KGHDR and CDR2 SFDVKD come from the germline V gene. The CDR3 is 14 amino acids. CDR3 sequence reads: CAVSRRGVDQPQHF. For the CDR3, the DNA is TGTGCCGTCTCGCGGAGGGGCGTCGATCAGCCCCAGCATTTT.

This clone was recorded only once. The chain couples TRBV3-1 (or the pseudogene TRBV3-2) to TRBJ2-3; TRBD1 matches at 11 bases. V gave up 1 base and J gave up 5 bases; unmatched junction bases: 5. The length of the CDR3 is 16 residues. Germline CDR1 is LGHDT and CDR2 is YNNKEL (reference sequence). CDR3 in DNA: TGTGCCAGCAGCCAAGCCGGGACAGGGGGGATAGATACGCAGTATTTT. Protein: CASSQAGTGGIDTQYF.

This chain connects TRBV5-1 to TRBJ2-5; 10 bases map to TRBD2. In germline, CDR1 is SGHRS, CDR2 YFSETQ. The CDR3 consists of 15 residues. After removal of 3 bases from V and 4 bases from J, the junction contained 6 bases not matched to a gene. The CDR3 DNA reads TGCGCCAGCAGCTCCCGACTAGCGGGTTCAGAGACCCAGTACTTC. It translates to CASSSRLAGSETQYF. Filled out from reference TRBV5-1 and TRBJ2-5, the complete variable domain reads KAGVTQTPRYLIKTRGQQVTLSCSPISGHRSVSWYQQTPGQGLQFLFEYFSETQRNKGNFPGRFSGRQFSNSRSEMNVSTLELGDSALYLCASSSRLAGSETQYFGPGTRLLVL.

The chain links TRBV18 to TRBJ1-4, with D hard to call. The CDR3 sequence is 14 residues long. CDR1 KGHSH and CDR2 LQKENI come from the germline V gene. Trimming took 3 bases from V and 0 from J, leaving 5 bases between them. The CDR3 DNA sequence: TGTGCCAGCTCACCGCGTGCAACTAATGAAAAACTGTTTTTT. Translated, it gives CASSPRATNEKLFF.

The rearrangement uses TRBV5-1 and TRBJ2-3; 9 bases are a match to TRBD1. CDR1 and CDR2 (germline): SGHRS, YFSETQ. Trimming took 2 bases from V and 4 from J; bases not matched to a gene: 5. This CDR3 contains 15 residues. The CDR3 spells CASSLRTGESDTQYF. The CDR3 DNA follows: TGCGCCAGCAGCTTACGGACAGGGGAGTCAGATACGCAGTATTTT.

This clone showed up just once. The V and J genes are TRBV9 and TRBJ2-1; weak D call: TRBD1 (6 bases). The V and J ends lost 2 bases and 4 bases respectively, with 7 bases between them. The CDR3 has 13 residues. Per the germline V gene, CDR1 is SGDLS and CDR2 is YYNGEE. CDR3: CASSVGQYNEQFF. CDR3 sequence (DNA): TGTGCCAGCAGCGTCGGACAGTACAATGAGCAGTTCTTC.

This clone was seen a handful of times. The V and J genes are TRBV11-3 and TRBJ2-2; 10 bases align to TRBD1. The CDR3 has 15 amino acids. Per germline, CDR1 SGHNT and CDR2 YENEEA. V was clipped by 5 bases and J by 5 bases; unmatched bases: 5. CDR3 DNA: TGTGCCAGCAGCCGGGACAGGGGATTAACCGGGGAGCTGTTTTTT. It yields the protein CASSRDRGLTGELFF.

The J gene is TRBJ2-4, the V gene TRBV7-2; the D gene is possibly TRBD1 (6 bases). Trimming shortened V by 5 bases and J by 7 bases, and 15 bases separated the two germline ends. Germline CDR1 reads SGHTA; CDR2 reads FQGNSA. The length of the CDR3 is 14 residues. This CDR3 reads CASSPQQGGNIQYF. Here the CDR3 DNA reads TGTGCCAGCAGCCCTCAACAGGGCGGGAACATTCAGTACTTC.